Below, 23 T cell receptor beta chains from the same sample are listed, as sequenced in a study of regulatory T cells in long-lasting Graves disease. HTBI primers from iRepertoire and Arm-PCR of CDR3 regions yielded the TCR beta libraries. TCRdb fed the multiplex PCR reads into MiXCR, producing one record per CDR3 protein. The sample carries 310,000 or so distinct CDR3 sequences, roughly a fifth recorded once. Documented time point: persistent/refractory GD, antithyroid drugs over 5 years with positive TRAb. PBMC-extracted RNA yielded the TCR library. The sample here was peripheral blood mononuclear cells (PBMCs), taken when the disease was refractory, from a patient treated with antithyroid drugs. All receptors come from a female donor with Graves disease.

This clonotype was observed many times. The chain links TRBV18 to TRBJ2-7; D ambiguous. The CDR3 is made up of 13 amino acids. CDR1 KGHSH and CDR2 LQKENI come from the germline V gene. With 2 bases removed from V and 3 bases from J, the gap between germline ends came to 8 bases. DNA of the CDR3: TGTGCCAGCTCACCAGGGTCTGACTACGAGCAGTACTTC. It is translated as CASSPGSDYEQYF.

This clonotype has a count of ten or more. The J gene is TRBJ2-7, the V gene TRBV7-2, with no clear D. The germline V gene encodes CDR1 SGHTA and CDR2 FQGNSA. With 1 base removed from V and 3 bases from J, the gap between germline ends came to 7 bases. The CDR3 extends over 13 amino acids. The CDR3 is CASSLDPGYEQYF. For the CDR3, the DNA is TGTGCCAGCAGCTTAGACCCGGGCTACGAGCAGTACTTC.

This clonotype was detected ten times or more. The chain joins TRBV28 to TRBJ2-2, with 7 bases matching TRBD2. Germline V gives CDR1 MDHEN, CDR2 SYDVKM. The CDR3 totals 14 residues. V trimming: 2 bases; J trimming: 10 bases; junction bases outside the gene matches: 7. Here the CDR3 reads CASSLRREYEELFF. The CDR3 DNA sequence: TGTGCCAGCAGTTTAAGGCGGGAGTACGAGGAGCTGTTTTTT.

This clonotype has just a few counts. The chain links TRBV5-1 to TRBJ1-5, with a possible D match to TRBD1 (5 bases). Trimming shortened V by 2 bases and J by 0 bases, and 12 bases separated the two germline ends. In germline, CDR1 is SGHRS, CDR2 YFSETQ. This CDR3 spans 16 amino acids. CDR3 in amino acids: CASSFTGGDSNQPQHF. CDR3 nucleotides: TGCGCCAGCAGCTTCACAGGTGGGGATAGCAATCAGCCCCAGCATTTT.

This clonotype was observed many times. J is TRBJ1-1 and V is TRBV6-2 or TRBV6-3, with no clear D. V lost 7 bases and J lost 1, with 13 bases in between. Per the germline V gene, CDR1 is MNHEY and CDR2 is SVGEGT. The CDR3 contains 14 residues. The CDR3 region has the DNA TGTGCCAGCACCGGCCGGGCGTGGAACACTGAAGCTTTCTTT. It yields the protein CASTGRAWNTEAFF.

V gene TRBV20-1 combines with J gene TRBJ2-5; D may be TRBD2 (6 bases). The CDR3 is 15 residues long. Per germline, CDR1 DFQATT and CDR2 SNEGSKA (reference sequence). The V end was cut by 0 bases, the J end by 2 bases, with 13 bases between. As DNA, the CDR3 is TGCAGTGCTAGAGATTGGGCTAGCGTGCAAGAGACCCAGTACTTC. Encoded protein: CSARDWASVQETQYF.

The V gene is TRBV30, the J gene TRBJ2-7; D is uncertain. This CDR3 has 13 residues. The germline V gene has CDR1 GTSNPN and CDR2 SVGIG (reference sequence). The ends were cut back, 5 bases at V and 2 bases at J, with 13 bases in the middle. CDR3 DNA sequence: TGTGCCTGGTCGTACGACAAAGCCTACGAGCAGTACTTC. Its protein product is CAWSYDKAYEQYF.

The J gene is TRBJ1-4, the V gene TRBV10-2; TRBD1 agrees at 7 bases. Trimming removed 2 bases from V and 8 bases from J; junction bases left unmatched: 8. Germline loops: CDR1 WSHSY, CDR2 SAAADI. CDR3 length: 15 residues. CDR3 nucleotides: TGCGCCAGCAGTGAGACCGACAGGGAGGACGAAAAACTGTTTTTT. Its translation: CASSETDREDEKLFF.

This sequence joins TRBV4-3 and TRBJ2-1; 8 nucleotides agree with TRBD2. The germline V gene encodes CDR1 LGHNA and CDR2 YSLEER. V gave up 3 bases and J gave up 9 bases; unmatched junction bases: 10. The CDR3 has 15 residues. CDR3 amino acids: CASSHSNGLAGEQFF. DNA for the CDR3: TGCGCCAGCAGCCACTCAAATGGACTAGCTGGTGAGCAGTTCTTC.

This clonotype came up a few times. The chain combines TRBV6-2 or TRBV6-3 with TRBJ2-5; 10 positions match TRBD1. V was pared by 5 bases and J by 5 bases, with 8 bases of the junction left unmatched. The CDR3 contains 15 residues. The germline V gene encodes CDR1 MNHEY and CDR2 SVGEGT. The CDR3 region has the DNA TGTGCCAGCAGTCAACGGACAGGGGGTTTGGAGACCCAGTACTTC. This sequence encodes CASSQRTGGLETQYF.

The sample holds many counts of this clonotype. The rearrangement uses TRBV7-2 and TRBJ2-7; TRBD2 matches at 14 bases. After removal of 1 base from V and 3 bases from J, the junction contained 2 bases not matched to a gene. Germline CDR1 SGHTA, CDR2 FQGNSA. The CDR3 sequence is 16 residues long. DNA of the CDR3: TGTGCCAGCAGCTTAGTGGGACTAGCGGGAGTCTACGAGCAGTACTTC. Protein: CASSLVGLAGVYEQYF. Based on the CDR3 plus reference TRBV7-2 and TRBJ2-7, the full variable domain is GAGVSQSPSNKVTEKGKDVELRCDPISGHTALYWYRQSLGQGLEFLIYFQGNSAPDKSGLPSDRFSAERTGGSVSTLTIQRTQQEDSAVYLCASSLVGLAGVYEQYFGPGTRLTVT.

This clonotype was detected many times. The rearrangement uses TRBV30 and TRBJ2-7; the D gene is possibly TRBD2 (5 bases). Germline V gene data show CDR1 as GTSNPN and CDR2 as SVGIG (reference sequence). V was clipped by 4 bases and J by 4 bases, with 11 bases between them. There are 12 residues in the CDR3. The CDR3, as DNA: TGTGCCTGGAAGGATGAGCGGTACGAGCAGTACTTC. Amino acid sequence: CAWKDERYEQYF.

This clonotype was detected only a few times. CDR3 nucleotides: TGCAGTGCTAGGGGACAGGGGGTCGCCGGGGAGCTGTTTTTT. Its protein product is CSARGQGVAGELFF. The chain recombines TRBV20-1 with TRBJ2-2, with TRBD1 matching 11 bases. CDR1 is DFQATT and CDR2 is SNEGSKA in the germline V gene (reference sequence). Trimming took 3 bases from V and 6 from J; bases not matched to a gene: 3. The CDR3 spans 14 residues.

This clonotype was detected once. This sequence may be a read error, since a much larger clone differs from it by one base. The rearrangement uses TRBV20-1 and TRBJ1-2; D remains ambiguous. The CDR3 runs 11 residues. Per the germline V gene, CDR1 is DFQATT and CDR2 is SNEGSKA (reference sequence). The CDR3 DNA reads as TGCAGTGCTAGAGGGAACTGTGGCTACACCTTC. Translation: CSARGNCGYTF.

This clonotype has at least ten counts. This sequence joins TRBV27 and TRBJ2-7; 8 nucleotides line up with TRBD1. The germline V gene has CDR1 MNHEY and CDR2 SMNVEV (reference sequence). The ends lost 6 bases at V and 0 bases at J; junction bases unmatched: 4. The CDR3 consists of 14 residues. CDR3 amino acids: CASRRTGNSYEQYF. In DNA form, the CDR3 reads TGTGCCAGCAGACGGACAGGGAACTCCTACGAGCAGTACTTC.

This clonotype appeared a few times. The chain joins TRBV30 to TRBJ2-7; D is perhaps TRBD1 or TRBD2 (5 bases each). This CDR3 is built from 13 residues. Germline CDR1 GTSNPN, CDR2 SVGIG (reference sequence). The V gene lost 6 bases and the J gene lost 1 base, with 13 bases spanning the gap. Here the CDR3 reads CACRDGVSYEQYF. CDR3 in DNA: TGTGCCTGCCGGGACGGCGTTTCCTACGAGCAGTACTTC.

A few counts support this clonotype. The V call is TRBV27, the J call TRBJ2-3; 10 bases agree with TRBD2. Germline-derived CDR1 and CDR2 are MNHEY and SMNVEV (reference sequence). The CDR3 runs 17 residues. The junction had 10 bases not matched to a gene; V was cut back by 6 bases and J by 1 base. Written as DNA, the CDR3 is TGTGCCAGCAGCCGCAGACTAGCGGGTGGGGGCACAGATACGCAGTATTTT. This codes for CASSRRLAGGGTDTQYF.

This clonotype was observed at least ten times. The rearrangement links TRBV20-1 to TRBJ1-5, with 8 bases fitting TRBD1. The CDR3 is 14 amino acids. The germline gives CDR1 DFQATT, CDR2 SNEGSKA (reference sequence). V was pared by 6 bases and J by 0 bases, with 4 bases of the junction left unmatched. CDR3 region: CSAPTGASNQPQHF. The CDR3 nucleotides are TGCAGTGCCCCGACAGGGGCTAGCAATCAGCCCCAGCATTTT.

The sample holds many counts of this clonotype. The genes are TRBV24-1 and TRBJ1-1; no clear D gene. Trimming pared 2 bases from V and 1 base from J, leaving 4 bases between. The CDR3 runs to 13 residues. Germline lookup yields CDR1 KGHDR and CDR2 SFDVKD. For the CDR3, the DNA is TGTGCCACCAGTGATTCGCAGAACACTGAAGCTTTCTTT. Translated: CATSDSQNTEAFF.

The chain has TRBV20-1 and TRBJ2-5; perhaps TRBD2 as D (5 bases). Germline CDR1 reads DFQATT; CDR2 reads SNEGSKA (reference sequence). The length of the CDR3 is 15 residues. Trimming cost V 0 bases and J 1 base, with 12 bases left between them. CDR3 bases: TGCAGTGCTAGAGAATTTGGGAGCGGCCAAGAGACCCAGTACTTC. Translating it yields CSAREFGSGQETQYF.

The V and J genes are TRBV2 and TRBJ1-2; tentatively, D is TRBD1 (5 bases). Trimming removed 7 bases from V and 3 bases from J, with 12 bases in between. Per the germline V gene, CDR1 is SNHLY and CDR2 is FYNNEI. This CDR3 region has 13 residues. The chain's CDR3 is CASIMGRDYGYTF. The CDR3 region has the DNA TGTGCCAGCATCATGGGCAGGGACTATGGCTACACCTTC.

This clonotype was counted ten times or more. This chain joins TRBV7-2 and TRBJ2-4; 8 bases are a match to TRBD2. Germline V gene lookup returns CDR1 SGHTA and CDR2 FQGNSA. The CDR3 sequence is 15 residues long. V was pared by 1 base and J by 5 bases, with 4 bases of the junction left unmatched. The CDR3 nucleotides are TGTGCCAGCAGCTTAGGGCTAGCGGGCCAAAACATTCAGTACTTC. It specifies CASSLGLAGQNIQYF.

This clonotype was detected only a few times. The rearrangement links TRBV11-2 to TRBJ2-2; a possible D gene is TRBD2 (6 bases). Germline CDR1 and CDR2: SGHAT and FQNNGV. This CDR3 has 14 residues. V gave up 1 base and J gave up 7 bases, with 10 bases separating them. CDR3 DNA sequence: TGTGCCAGCAGCTTAGGAAGGGAGGTCGGGGAGCTGTTTTTT. Translation: CASSLGREVGELFF.